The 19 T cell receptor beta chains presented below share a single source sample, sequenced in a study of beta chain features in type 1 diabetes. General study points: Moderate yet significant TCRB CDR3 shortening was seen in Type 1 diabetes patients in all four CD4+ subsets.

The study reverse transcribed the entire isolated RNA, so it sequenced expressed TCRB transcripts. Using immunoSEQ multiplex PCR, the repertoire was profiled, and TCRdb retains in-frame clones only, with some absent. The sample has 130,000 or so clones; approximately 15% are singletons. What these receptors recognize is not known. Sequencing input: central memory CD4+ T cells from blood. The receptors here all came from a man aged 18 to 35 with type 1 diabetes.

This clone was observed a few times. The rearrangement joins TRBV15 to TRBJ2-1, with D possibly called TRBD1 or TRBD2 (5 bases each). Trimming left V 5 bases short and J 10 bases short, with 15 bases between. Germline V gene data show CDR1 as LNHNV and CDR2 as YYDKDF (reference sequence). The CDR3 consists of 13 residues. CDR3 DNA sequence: TGTGCCACCAGCCGCGAGACGTGGGGGGAGCAGTTCTTC. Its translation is CATSRETWGEQFF. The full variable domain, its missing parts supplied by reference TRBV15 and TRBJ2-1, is DAMVIQNPRYQVTQFGKPVTLSCSQTLNHNVMYWYQQKSSQAPKLLFHYYDKDFNNEADTPDNFQSRRPNTSFCFLDIRSPGLGDTAMYLCATSRETWGEQFFGPGTRLTVL.

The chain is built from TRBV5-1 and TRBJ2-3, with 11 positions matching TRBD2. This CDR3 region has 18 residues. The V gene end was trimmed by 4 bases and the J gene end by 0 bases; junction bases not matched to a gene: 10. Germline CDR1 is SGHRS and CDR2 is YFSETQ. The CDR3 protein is CASSPHTSGRPSTDTQYF. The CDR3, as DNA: TGCGCCAGCAGCCCCCACACTAGCGGGAGACCCAGCACAGATACGCAGTATTTT.

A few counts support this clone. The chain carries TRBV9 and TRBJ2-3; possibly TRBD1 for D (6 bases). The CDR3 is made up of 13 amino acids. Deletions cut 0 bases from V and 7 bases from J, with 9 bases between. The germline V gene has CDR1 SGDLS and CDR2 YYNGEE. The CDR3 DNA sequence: TGTGCCAGCAGCGTAGGGGACACCAATACGCAGTATTTT. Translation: CASSVGDTNTQYF.

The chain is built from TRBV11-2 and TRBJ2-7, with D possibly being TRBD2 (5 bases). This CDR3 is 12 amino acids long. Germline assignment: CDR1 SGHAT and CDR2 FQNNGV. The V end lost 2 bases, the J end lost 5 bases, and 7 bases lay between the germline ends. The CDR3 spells CASSLIGNEQYF. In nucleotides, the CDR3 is TGTGCCAGCAGCTTAATCGGGAACGAGCAGTACTTC.

The CDR3 nucleotides are TGTGCCAGCAGTTTAGGGACAGCCATGAACACTGAAGCTTTCTTT. Amino acid sequence: CASSLGTAMNTEAFF. J is TRBJ1-1 and V is TRBV28, with TRBD1 matching over 7 bases. J gave up 0 bases and V 2 bases, and 3 bases lay outside the gene matches. Germline values: CDR1 MDHEN, CDR2 SYDVKM. The CDR3 runs to 15 residues.

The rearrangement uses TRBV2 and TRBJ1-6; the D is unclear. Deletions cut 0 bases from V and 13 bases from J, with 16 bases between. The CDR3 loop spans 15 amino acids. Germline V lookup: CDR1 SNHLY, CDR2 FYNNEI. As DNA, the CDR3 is TGTGCCAGCAGTGAAGCGCTCGGAGCAGCGGAGCCCCTCCACTTT. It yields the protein CASSEALGAAEPLHF.

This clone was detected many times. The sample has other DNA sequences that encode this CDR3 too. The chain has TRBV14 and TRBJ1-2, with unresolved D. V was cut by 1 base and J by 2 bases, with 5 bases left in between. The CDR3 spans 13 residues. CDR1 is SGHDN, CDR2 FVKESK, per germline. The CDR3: CASSQGANYGYTF. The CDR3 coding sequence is TGTGCCAGCAGCCAAGGAGCCAACTATGGCTACACCTTC.

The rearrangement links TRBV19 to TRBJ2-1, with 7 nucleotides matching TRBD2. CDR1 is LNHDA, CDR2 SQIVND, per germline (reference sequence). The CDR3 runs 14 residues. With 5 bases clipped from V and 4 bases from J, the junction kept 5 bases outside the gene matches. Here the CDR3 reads CASSVISGYNEQFF. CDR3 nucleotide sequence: TGTGCCAGTAGTGTGATTAGCGGGTACAATGAGCAGTTCTTC.

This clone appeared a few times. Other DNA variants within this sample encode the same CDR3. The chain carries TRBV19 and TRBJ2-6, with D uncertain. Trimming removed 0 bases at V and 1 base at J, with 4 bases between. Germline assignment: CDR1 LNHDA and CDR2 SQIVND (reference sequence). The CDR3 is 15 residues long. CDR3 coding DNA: TGTGCCAGTAGTATAGAGGGTTCTGGGGCCAACGTCCTGACTTTC. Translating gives CASSIEGSGANVLTF.

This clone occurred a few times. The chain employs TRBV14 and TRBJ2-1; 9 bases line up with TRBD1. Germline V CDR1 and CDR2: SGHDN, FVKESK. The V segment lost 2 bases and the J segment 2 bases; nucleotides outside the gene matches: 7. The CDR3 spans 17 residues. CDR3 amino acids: CASSQYETGGTYNEQFF. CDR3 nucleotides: TGTGCCAGCAGCCAATACGAAACAGGGGGCACCTACAATGAGCAGTTCTTC.

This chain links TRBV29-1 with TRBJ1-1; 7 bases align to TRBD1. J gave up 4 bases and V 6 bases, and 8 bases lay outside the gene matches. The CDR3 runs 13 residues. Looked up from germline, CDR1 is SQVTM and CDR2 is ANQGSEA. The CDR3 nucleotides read TGCAGCGTGGACAGGTTGGGGAGCACTGAAGCTTTCTTT. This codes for CSVDRLGSTEAFF.

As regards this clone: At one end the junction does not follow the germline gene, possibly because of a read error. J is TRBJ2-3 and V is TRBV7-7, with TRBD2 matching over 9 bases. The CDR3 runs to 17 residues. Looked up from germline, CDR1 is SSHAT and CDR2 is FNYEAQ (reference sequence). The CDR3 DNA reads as TGTGCTAGCAGCCAGCTAGCGGGGAGAGGGGGCCTAGATACGCAGTATTTT. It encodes CASSQLAGRGGLDTQYF.

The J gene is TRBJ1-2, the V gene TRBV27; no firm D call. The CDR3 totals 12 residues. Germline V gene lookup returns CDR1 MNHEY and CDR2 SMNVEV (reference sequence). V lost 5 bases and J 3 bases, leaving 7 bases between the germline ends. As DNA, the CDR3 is TGTGCCAGCAGTGGACGGTACTATGGCTACACCTTC. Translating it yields CASSGRYYGYTF.

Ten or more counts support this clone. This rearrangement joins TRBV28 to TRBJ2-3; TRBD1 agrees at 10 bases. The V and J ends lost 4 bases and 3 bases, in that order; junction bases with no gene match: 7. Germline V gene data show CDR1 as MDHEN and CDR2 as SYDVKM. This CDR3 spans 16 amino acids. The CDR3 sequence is CASSSPDRGGTDTQYF. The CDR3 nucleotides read TGTGCCAGCAGTTCTCCGGACAGGGGGGGGACAGATACGCAGTATTTT.

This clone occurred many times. DNA for the CDR3: TGTGCCAGCTCACCGATAGCGGTGCTGTCAGATACGCAGTATTTT. Translation gives CASSPIAVLSDTQYF. The rearrangement joins TRBV18 to TRBJ2-3; weak D call: TRBD2 (6 bases). The V end was cut by 3 bases, the J end by 4 bases, with 14 bases between. Per the germline V gene, CDR1 is KGHSH and CDR2 is LQKENI. The CDR3 loop spans 15 amino acids.

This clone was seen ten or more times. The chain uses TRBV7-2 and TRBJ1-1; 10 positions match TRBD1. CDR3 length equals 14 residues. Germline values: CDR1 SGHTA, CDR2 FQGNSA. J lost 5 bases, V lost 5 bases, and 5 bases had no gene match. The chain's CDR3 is CASSPGTGATEAFF. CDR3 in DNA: TGTGCCAGCAGCCCCGGGACAGGGGCTACTGAAGCTTTCTTT.

CDR3 DNA sequence: TGTGCCAGCAGCGCGGGACAGGCTGGAAACACCATATATTTT. Translating gives CASSAGQAGNTIYF. The chain joins TRBV9 to TRBJ1-3; 8 nucleotides align to TRBD1. Germline lookup yields CDR1 SGDLS and CDR2 YYNGEE. With 3 bases clipped from V and 2 bases from J, the junction kept 1 base outside the gene matches. The CDR3 consists of 14 residues.

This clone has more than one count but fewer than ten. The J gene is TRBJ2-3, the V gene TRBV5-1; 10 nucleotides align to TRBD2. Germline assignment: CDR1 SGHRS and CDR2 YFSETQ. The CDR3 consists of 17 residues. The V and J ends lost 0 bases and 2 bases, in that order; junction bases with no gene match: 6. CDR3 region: CASSLAVAGGATDTQYF. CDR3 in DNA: TGCGCCAGCAGCTTGGCGGTAGCGGGAGGAGCCACAGATACGCAGTATTTT.

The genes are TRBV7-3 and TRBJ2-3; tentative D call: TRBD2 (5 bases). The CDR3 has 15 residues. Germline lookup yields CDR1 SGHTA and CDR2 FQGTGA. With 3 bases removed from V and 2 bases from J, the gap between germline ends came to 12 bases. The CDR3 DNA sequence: TGTGCCAGCAGCTTTAGACTAACCCTCACAGATACGCAGTATTTT. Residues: CASSFRLTLTDTQYF.